This TCR beta chain derives from a study of PD-1 blockade in classical Hodgkin lymphoma. Study-wide context: Administration of nivolumab to patients was at 3 mg/kg intravenously every 2 weeks. Overall study results and limits: There was a significant rise in CD4+ TCR diversity by C4D1, with no such rise for CD8+. Newly diagnosed patients were reported to start with lower TCR diversity than healthy donors. Baseline diversity in complete responders resembled that of newly diagnosed patients.

TCRdb keeps only in-frame clones here, not all; method: immunoSEQ multiplex PCR. The data show roughly 46,000 clones, around 76% seen once. This clone ranks as medium-sized. The target antigen is unknown. Germline lookup yields CDR1 SNHLY and CDR2 FYNNEI. CDR3 size: 12 residues. Trimming pared 5 bases from V and 6 bases from J, leaving 11 bases between. Sample time point: cycle 4 day 1 (C4D1), after more than five weeks of nivolumab. Every patient experienced relapse after autologous stem cell transplantation, and brentuximab vedotin exposure varied. This sample comprised peripheral blood mononuclear cells (PBMCs), obtained before the fourth cycle of nivolumab. The chain uses TRBV2 and TRBJ2-7; maybe TRBD1 (6 bases). The sequence derives from a human donor with classical Hodgkin lymphoma. CDR3: CASSWTAGEQYF. The CDR3 DNA follows: TGTGCCAGCAGTTGGACAGCCGGCGAGCAGTACTTC.